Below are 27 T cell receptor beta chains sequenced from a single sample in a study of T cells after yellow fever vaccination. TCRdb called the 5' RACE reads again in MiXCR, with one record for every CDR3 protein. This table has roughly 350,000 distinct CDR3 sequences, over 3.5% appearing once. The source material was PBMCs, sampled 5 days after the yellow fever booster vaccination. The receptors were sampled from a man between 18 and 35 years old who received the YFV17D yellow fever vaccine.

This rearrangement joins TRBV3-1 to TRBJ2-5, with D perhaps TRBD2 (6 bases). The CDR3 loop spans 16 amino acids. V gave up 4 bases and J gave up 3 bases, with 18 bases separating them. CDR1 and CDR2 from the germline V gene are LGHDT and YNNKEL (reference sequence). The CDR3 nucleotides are TGTGCCAGCAGCCCGTTCGCCGGGACGGGGGAAGAGACCCAGTACTTC. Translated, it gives CASSPFAGTGEETQYF.

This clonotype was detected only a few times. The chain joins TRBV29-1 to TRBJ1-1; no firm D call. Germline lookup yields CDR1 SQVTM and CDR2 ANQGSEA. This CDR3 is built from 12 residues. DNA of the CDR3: TGCAGAGCAACAGTCGTGAACACTGAAGCTTTCTTT. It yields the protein CRATVVNTEAFF.

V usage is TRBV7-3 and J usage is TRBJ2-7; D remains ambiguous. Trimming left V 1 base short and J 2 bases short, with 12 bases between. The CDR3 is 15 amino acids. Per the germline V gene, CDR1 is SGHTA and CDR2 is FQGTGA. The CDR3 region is CASSLNPGSTYEQYF. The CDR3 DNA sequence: TGTGCCAGCAGCTTAAACCCCGGTTCAACCTACGAGCAGTACTTC.

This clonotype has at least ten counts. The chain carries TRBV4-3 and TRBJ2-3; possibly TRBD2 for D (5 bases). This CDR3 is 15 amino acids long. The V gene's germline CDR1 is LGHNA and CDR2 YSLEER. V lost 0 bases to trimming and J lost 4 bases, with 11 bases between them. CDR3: CASSQDRTGADTQYF. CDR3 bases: TGCGCCAGCAGCCAAGATCGGACCGGGGCAGATACGCAGTATTTT.

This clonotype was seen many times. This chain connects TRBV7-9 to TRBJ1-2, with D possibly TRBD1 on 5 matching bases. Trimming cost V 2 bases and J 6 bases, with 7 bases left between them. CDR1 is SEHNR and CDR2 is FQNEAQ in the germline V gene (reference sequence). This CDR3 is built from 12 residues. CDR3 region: CASSLSGNGYTF. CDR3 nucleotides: TGTGCCAGCAGCTTATCAGGGAATGGCTACACCTTC.

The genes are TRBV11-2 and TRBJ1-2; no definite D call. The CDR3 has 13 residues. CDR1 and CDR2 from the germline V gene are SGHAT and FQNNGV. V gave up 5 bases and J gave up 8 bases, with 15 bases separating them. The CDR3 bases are TGTGCCAGCAGCCTTTTGGGTCGAGGAGGCTACACCTTC. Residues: CASSLLGRGGYTF.

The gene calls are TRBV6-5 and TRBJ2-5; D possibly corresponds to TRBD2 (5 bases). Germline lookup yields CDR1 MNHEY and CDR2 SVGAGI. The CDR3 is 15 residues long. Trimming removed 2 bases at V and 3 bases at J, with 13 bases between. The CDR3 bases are TGTGCCAGCAGTTACAGCCGACTACCTGAAGAGACCCAGTACTTC. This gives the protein CASSYSRLPEETQYF.

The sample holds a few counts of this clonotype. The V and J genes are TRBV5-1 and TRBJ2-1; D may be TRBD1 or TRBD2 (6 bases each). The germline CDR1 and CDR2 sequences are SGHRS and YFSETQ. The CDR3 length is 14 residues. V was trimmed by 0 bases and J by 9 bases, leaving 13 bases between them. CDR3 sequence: CASSLGRGGSEQFF. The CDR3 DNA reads TGCGCCAGCAGCTTGGGCAGGGGAGGTAGTGAGCAGTTCTTC. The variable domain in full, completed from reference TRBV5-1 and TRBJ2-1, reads KAGVTQTPRYLIKTRGQQVTLSCSPISGHRSVSWYQQTPGQGLQFLFEYFSETQRNKGNFPGRFSGRQFSNSRSEMNVSTLELGDSALYLCASSLGRGGSEQFFGPGTRLTVL.

The CDR3 is CASNPDGLEISGANVLTF. CDR3 DNA: TGTGCCAGCAACCCGGACGGCCTTGAAATCTCTGGGGCCAACGTCCTGACTTTC. The chain links TRBV11-2 to TRBJ2-6; D remains ambiguous. The germline gives CDR1 SGHAT, CDR2 FQNNGV. The V gene lost 7 bases and the J gene lost 0 bases, with 19 bases spanning the gap. The CDR3 contains 18 residues. Full variable domain (missing parts from reference TRBV11-2 and TRBJ2-6): EAGVAQSPRYKIIEKRQSVAFWCNPISGHATLYWYQQILGQGPKLLIQFQNNGVVDDSQLPKDRFSAERLKGVDSTLKIQPAKLEDSAVYLCASNPDGLEISGANVLTFGAGSRLTVL.

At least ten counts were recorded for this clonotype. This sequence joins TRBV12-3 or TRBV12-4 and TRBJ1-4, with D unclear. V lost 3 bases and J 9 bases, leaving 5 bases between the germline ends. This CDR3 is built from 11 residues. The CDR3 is CASSFGQKLFF. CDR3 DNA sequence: TGTGCCAGCAGTTTCGGCCAAAAACTGTTTTTT.

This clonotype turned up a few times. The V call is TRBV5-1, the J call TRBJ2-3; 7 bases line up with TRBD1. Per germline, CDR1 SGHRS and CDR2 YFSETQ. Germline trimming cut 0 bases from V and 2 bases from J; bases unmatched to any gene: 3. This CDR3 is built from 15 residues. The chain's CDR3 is CASSLAGQATDTQYF. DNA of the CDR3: TGCGCCAGCAGCTTGGCCGGACAGGCCACAGATACGCAGTATTTT.

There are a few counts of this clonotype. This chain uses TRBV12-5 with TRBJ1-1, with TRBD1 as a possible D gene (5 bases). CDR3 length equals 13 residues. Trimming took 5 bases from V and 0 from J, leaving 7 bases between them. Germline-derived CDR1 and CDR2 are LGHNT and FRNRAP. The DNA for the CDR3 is TGTGCTAGTGGTCCGACAGTGAACACTGAAGCTTTCTTT. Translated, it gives CASGPTVNTEAFF.

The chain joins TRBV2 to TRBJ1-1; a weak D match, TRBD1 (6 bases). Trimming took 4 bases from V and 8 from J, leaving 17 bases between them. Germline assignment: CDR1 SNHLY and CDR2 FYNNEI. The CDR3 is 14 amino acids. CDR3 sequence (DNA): TGTGCCAGCAGTGTGGGGACACCCTTGAGGGAAGCTTTCTTT. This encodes CASSVGTPLREAFF.

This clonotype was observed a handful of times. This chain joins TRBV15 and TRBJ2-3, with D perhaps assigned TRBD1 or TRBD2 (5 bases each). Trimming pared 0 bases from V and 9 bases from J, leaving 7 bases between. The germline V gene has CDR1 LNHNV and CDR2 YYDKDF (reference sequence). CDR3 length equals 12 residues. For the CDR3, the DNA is TGTGCCACCAGCAGAGATGGGGACACGCAGTATTTT. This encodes CATSRDGDTQYF.

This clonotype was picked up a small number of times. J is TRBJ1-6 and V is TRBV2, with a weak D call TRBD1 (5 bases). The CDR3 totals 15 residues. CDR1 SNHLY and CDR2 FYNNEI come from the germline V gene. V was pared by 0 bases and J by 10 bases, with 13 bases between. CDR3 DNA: TGTGCCAGCAGTGAAGCAGCCCAGGGAGCATCACCCCTCCACTTT. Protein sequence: CASSEAAQGASPLHF.

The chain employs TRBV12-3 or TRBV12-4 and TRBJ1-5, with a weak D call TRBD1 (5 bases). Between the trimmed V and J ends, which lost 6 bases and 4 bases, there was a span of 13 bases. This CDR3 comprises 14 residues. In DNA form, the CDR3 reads TGTGCCAGCAGGTCCGGGACCCTAAATCAGCCCCAGCATTTT. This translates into CASRSGTLNQPQHF.

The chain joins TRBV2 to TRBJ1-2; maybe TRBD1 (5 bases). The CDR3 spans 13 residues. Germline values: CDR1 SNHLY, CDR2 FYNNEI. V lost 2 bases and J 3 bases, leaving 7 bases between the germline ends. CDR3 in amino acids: CASSELRDYGYTF. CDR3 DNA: TGTGCCAGCAGTGAACTCAGGGACTATGGCTACACCTTC.

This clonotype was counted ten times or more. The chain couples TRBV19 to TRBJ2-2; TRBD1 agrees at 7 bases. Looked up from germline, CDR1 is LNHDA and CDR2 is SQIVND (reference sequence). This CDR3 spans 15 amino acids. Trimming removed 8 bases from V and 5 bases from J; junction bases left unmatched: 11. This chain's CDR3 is CASRFHRGLTGELFF. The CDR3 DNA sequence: TGTGCCAGTCGATTCCACAGGGGTTTGACCGGGGAGCTGTTTTTT.

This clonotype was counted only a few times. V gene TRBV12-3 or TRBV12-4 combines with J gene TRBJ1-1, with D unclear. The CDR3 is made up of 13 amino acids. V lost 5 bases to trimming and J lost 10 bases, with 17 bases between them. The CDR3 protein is CASSLAPWERAFF. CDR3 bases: TGTGCCAGCAGTCTGGCCCCCTGGGAAAGAGCTTTCTTT.

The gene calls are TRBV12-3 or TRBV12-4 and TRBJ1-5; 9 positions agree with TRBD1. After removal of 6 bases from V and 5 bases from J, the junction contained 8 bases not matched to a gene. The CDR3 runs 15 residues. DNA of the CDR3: TGTGCCAGCAGGACCGGGACAGGGAAGGATCAGCCCCAGCATTTT. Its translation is CASRTGTGKDQPQHF.

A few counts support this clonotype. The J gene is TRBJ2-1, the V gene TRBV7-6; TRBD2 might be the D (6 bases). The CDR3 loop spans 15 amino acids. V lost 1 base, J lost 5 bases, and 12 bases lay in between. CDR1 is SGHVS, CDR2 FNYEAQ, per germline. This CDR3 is CASSLVSGSNNEQFF. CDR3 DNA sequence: TGTGCCAGCAGCTTAGTGAGCGGGTCGAACAATGAGCAGTTCTTC.

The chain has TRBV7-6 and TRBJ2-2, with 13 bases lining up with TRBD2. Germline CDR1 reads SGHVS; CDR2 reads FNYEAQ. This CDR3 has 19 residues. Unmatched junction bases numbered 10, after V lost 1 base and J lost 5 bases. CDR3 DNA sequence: TGTGCCAGCAGCTTAGAACCCCGACTAGCGGGGGGAAGGACCGGGGAGCTGTTTTTT. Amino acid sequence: CASSLEPRLAGGRTGELFF.

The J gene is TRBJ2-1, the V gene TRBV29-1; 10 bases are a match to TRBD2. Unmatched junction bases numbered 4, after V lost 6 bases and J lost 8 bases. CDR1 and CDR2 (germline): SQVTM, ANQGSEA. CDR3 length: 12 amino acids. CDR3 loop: CSVSSGGYEQFF. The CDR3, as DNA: TGCAGCGTCTCTAGCGGGGGCTATGAGCAGTTCTTC.

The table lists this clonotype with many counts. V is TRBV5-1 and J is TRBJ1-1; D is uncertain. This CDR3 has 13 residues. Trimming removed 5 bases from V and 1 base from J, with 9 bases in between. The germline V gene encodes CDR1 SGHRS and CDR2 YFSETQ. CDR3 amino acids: CASRFDGNTEAFF. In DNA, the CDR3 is TGCGCCAGCAGATTCGATGGGAACACTGAAGCTTTCTTT.

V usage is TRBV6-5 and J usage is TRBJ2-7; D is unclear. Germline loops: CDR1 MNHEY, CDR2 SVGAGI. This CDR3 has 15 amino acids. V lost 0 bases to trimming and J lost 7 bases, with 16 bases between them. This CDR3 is CASSYSHGPGVEQYF. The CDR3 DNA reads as TGTGCCAGCAGTTACTCCCACGGGCCCGGTGTGGAGCAGTACTTC.

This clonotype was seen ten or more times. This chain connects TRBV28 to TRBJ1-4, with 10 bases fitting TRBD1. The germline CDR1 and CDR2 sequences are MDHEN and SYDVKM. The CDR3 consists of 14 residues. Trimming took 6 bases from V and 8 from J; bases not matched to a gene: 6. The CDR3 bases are TGTGCCAGCAGCCCCGGGACAGGGGTGGAAAAACTGTTTTTT. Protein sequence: CASSPGTGVEKLFF.

CDR3 amino acids: CASSLAEVPYEQYF. The CDR3 bases are TGCGCCAGCAGCTTGGCCGAGGTACCCTACGAGCAGTACTTC. This chain joins TRBV5-1 and TRBJ2-7, with no clear D. Germline CDR1 reads SGHRS; CDR2 reads YFSETQ. Trimming cost V 0 bases and J 2 bases, with 9 bases left between them. This CDR3 region has 14 residues.